The rows below give T cell receptor beta chains drawn from one sample of a study of blood T cell repertoires in COVID-19. Generated by immunoSEQ multiplex PCR, the TCRdb table keeps only in-frame clones and is missing some. The sample comprises about 98,000 clones, around nine tenths of which are singletons, and 10% rests with the top ten. The material sequenced was peripheral blood. Every receptor here comes from a man aged 50 to 59 with acute or convalescent COVID-19. Both conserved end residues are part of each CDR3. A D gene is named only where the DNA matches it firmly. The size entry is marked missing in some rows and otherwise reads once, few, many or a size class.

clone size: once; J gene: TRBJ1-4; V gene: TRBV12-5; D gene: NA; CDR3 DNA: TGTGCTAGTGGTTTGGTACCCGTAGGCGGCGCTACGGGGGAAAAACTGTTTTTT; CDR3 protein: CASGLVPVGGATGEKLFF
clone size: NA; J gene: TRBJ2-7; V gene: TRBV5-1; D gene: TRBD2; CDR3 DNA: TGCGCCAGCAGCGGAGGACTAGCGGGAGTGGGTGAGCAGTACTTC; CDR3 protein: CASSGGLAGVGEQYF
clone size: NA; J gene: TRBJ1-2; V gene: TRBV3-1/TRBV3-2; D gene: NA; CDR3 DNA: TGTGCCAGCAGCCTGAACTTACAGAACAACTATGGCTACACCTTC; CDR3 protein: CASSLNLQNNYGYTF
clone size: NA; J gene: TRBJ1-1; V gene: TRBV19; D gene: NA; CDR3 DNA: TGTGCCAGTAGTTTTTCCGCGGGGGGGGGTCCCCCTGAAGCTTTCTTT; CDR3 protein: CASSFSAGGGPPEAFF
clone size: NA; J gene: TRBJ2-5; V gene: TRBV7-2; D gene: TRBD2; CDR3 DNA: TGTGCCAGCAGCCTTCGATTAGCGGGAGGGATGGAGACCCAGTACTTC; CDR3 protein: CASSLRLAGGMETQYF
clone size: NA; J gene: TRBJ2-2; V gene: TRBV5-1; D gene: NA; CDR3 DNA: TGCGCCAGCAGCTTACTAGCAGGCGGGGAGCTGTTTTTT; CDR3 protein: CASSLLAGGELFF
clone size: NA; J gene: TRBJ1-2; V gene: TRBV6-5; D gene: NA; CDR3 DNA: TGTGCCAGCAGCCTTTTCAAGGGGAACTATGGCTACACCTTC; CDR3 protein: CASSLFKGNYGYTF
clone size: NA; J gene: TRBJ2-2; V gene: TRBV4-1; D gene: NA; CDR3 DNA: TGCGCCACTCAAACACCTCCCGGGGAGCTGTTTTTT; CDR3 protein: CATQTPPGELFF
clone size: NA; J gene: TRBJ2-5; V gene: TRBV27; D gene: TRBD1; CDR3 DNA: TGTGCCAGCAGTTCCCAGCTGACCGTGGGACAGAGGAAAGAGACCCAGTACTTC; CDR3 protein: CASSSQLTVGQRKETQYF
clone size: NA; J gene: TRBJ1-3; V gene: TRBV6-1; D gene: NA; CDR3 DNA: TGTGCCAGCAGTGATGGAGGGAGCCCAAGCTCTGGAAACACCATATATTTT; CDR3 protein: CASSDGGSPSSGNTIYF
clone size: NA; J gene: TRBJ1-4; V gene: TRBV5-1; D gene: NA; CDR3 DNA: TGCGCCAGCAGCTCGGGGACTACCAATGAAAAACTGTTTTTT; CDR3 protein: CASSSGTTNEKLFF
clone size: NA; J gene: TRBJ2-7; V gene: TRBV18; D gene: NA; CDR3 DNA: TGTGCCAGCTCACCACGTGGGCCCGAGCAGTACTTC; CDR3 protein: CASSPRGPEQYF
clone size: NA; J gene: TRBJ2-7; V gene: TRBV6-5; D gene: NA; CDR3 DNA: TGTGCCAGCAGAAGGAGGAACTCCTACGAGCAGTACTTC; CDR3 protein: CASRRRNSYEQYF
clone size: NA; J gene: TRBJ2-1; V gene: TRBV29-1; D gene: NA; CDR3 DNA: TGCAGCGTGATTACGAGCTCCTACAATGAGCAGTTCTTC; CDR3 protein: CSVITSSYNEQFF
clone size: NA; J gene: TRBJ1-3; V gene: TRBV19; D gene: TRBD1; CDR3 DNA: TGTGCCAGTATGGGTCAGGGGGCTACGGTTACCATATATTTT; CDR3 protein: CASMGQGATVTIYF
clone size: NA; J gene: TRBJ2-2; V gene: TRBV11-3; D gene: NA; CDR3 DNA: TGTGCCAGCAGCCCAGGCGCGAGGGCCGCAGACACCGGGGAGCTGTTTTTT; CDR3 protein: CASSPGARAADTGELFF
clone size: NA; J gene: TRBJ1-4; V gene: TRBV19; D gene: NA; CDR3 DNA: TGTGCCAGTAGTCTCAGGGTAGTAAGCGAAAAACTGTTTTTT; CDR3 protein: CASSLRVVSEKLFF
clone size: few; J gene: TRBJ2-7; V gene: TRBV10-1; D gene: NA; CDR3 DNA: TGCGCCACTAGCCAGGGGTACGAGCAGTACTTC; CDR3 protein: CATSQGYEQYF
clone size: once; J gene: TRBJ1-2; V gene: TRBV6-5; D gene: NA; CDR3 DNA: TGTGCCAGCAGACTTACAGTGGGCTATGGCTACACCTTC; CDR3 protein: CASRLTVGYGYTF
clone size: NA; J gene: TRBJ2-1; V gene: TRBV7-9; D gene: TRBD2; CDR3 DNA: TGTGCCAGCAGTGCAAGGACTAGAGCAGCCTACAATGAGCAGTTCTTC; CDR3 protein: CASSARTRAAYNEQFF
clone size: NA; J gene: TRBJ2-7; V gene: TRBV30; D gene: NA; CDR3 DNA: TGTGCCTGGAGTGTATCCGGGAGTCAAGAGCAGTACTTC; CDR3 protein: CAWSVSGSQEQYF
clone size: NA; J gene: TRBJ2-3; V gene: TRBV20-1; D gene: NA; CDR3 DNA: TGCAGTGCTCCAGAGGCAGATACGCAGTATTTT; CDR3 protein: CSAPEADTQYF
clone size: NA; J gene: TRBJ2-7; V gene: TRBV25-1; D gene: NA; CDR3 DNA: TGTGCCAGCAGTCGAAAAGTCACTTACGAGCAGTACTTC; CDR3 protein: CASSRKVTYEQYF
clone size: once; J gene: TRBJ1-4; V gene: TRBV27; D gene: NA; CDR3 DNA: TGTGCCAGCACGAGAGGACACCCCGCAACTAATGAAAAACTGTTTTTT; CDR3 protein: CASTRGHPATNEKLFF
clone size: NA; J gene: TRBJ2-6; V gene: TRBV13; D gene: TRBD2; CDR3 DNA: TGTGCCAGCAGCTTAGGCACTAGCGCGCCATCCTCTGGGGCCAACGTCCTGACTTTC; CDR3 protein: CASSLGTSAPSSGANVLTF
clone size: once; J gene: TRBJ2-1; V gene: TRBV10-3; D gene: NA; CDR3 DNA: TGTGCCACAAGTAGCGGATACAATGAGCAGTTCTTC; CDR3 protein: CATSSGYNEQFF
clone size: NA; J gene: TRBJ1-5; V gene: TRBV30; D gene: TRBD1; CDR3 DNA: TGTGCCTGGAGTGTAAGGGACAGGGTGAGGAGTCAGCCCCAGCATTTT; CDR3 protein: CAWSVRDRVRSQPQHF
clone size: NA; J gene: TRBJ2-7; V gene: TRBV6-2/TRBV6-3; D gene: TRBD2; CDR3 DNA: TGTGCCAGCAGTTCGGCTAGCGGGAGACCTAACTCCTACGAGCAGTACTTC; CDR3 protein: CASSSASGRPNSYEQYF
clone size: few; J gene: TRBJ1-5; V gene: TRBV2; D gene: NA; CDR3 DNA: TGTGCCACCGATCTGGGAGGAGATCAGCCCCAGCATTTT; CDR3 protein: CATDLGGDQPQHF
clone size: NA; J gene: TRBJ1-5; V gene: TRBV5-5; D gene: NA; CDR3 DNA: TGTGCCAGCAGCCCGGGGGGGTATCGGGGCCCCATTAGCAATCAGCCCCAGCATTTT; CDR3 protein: CASSPGGYRGPISNQPQHF
clone size: NA; J gene: TRBJ2-7; V gene: TRBV5-1; D gene: TRBD1; CDR3 DNA: TGCGCCAGCAGCAAACAGGGGAGCGAGGACTACGAGCAGTACTTC; CDR3 protein: CASSKQGSEDYEQYF
clone size: NA; J gene: TRBJ2-1; V gene: TRBV7-9; D gene: TRBD2; CDR3 DNA: TGTGCCAGCAGTCTGACTAGCAACAATGAGCAGTTCTTC; CDR3 protein: CASSLTSNNEQFF
clone size: NA; J gene: TRBJ2-1; V gene: TRBV27; D gene: NA; CDR3 DNA: TGTGCCAGCAGTTTATCGACCGGGTCTGAGCAGTTCTTC; CDR3 protein: CASSLSTGSEQFF
clone size: NA; J gene: TRBJ1-4; V gene: TRBV19; D gene: TRBD1; CDR3 DNA: TGTGCCAGTAGTATCGGAGGACAGGGGATATATGAAAAACTGTTTTTT; CDR3 protein: CASSIGGQGIYEKLFF
clone size: NA; J gene: TRBJ1-2; V gene: TRBV6-5; D gene: TRBD1; CDR3 DNA: TGTGCCAGCAGTTATACCGGGACAGCATATGGCTACACCTTC; CDR3 protein: CASSYTGTAYGYTF
clone size: NA; J gene: TRBJ1-1; V gene: TRBV6-5; D gene: NA; CDR3 DNA: TGTGCCAGCAGGATTTCAAGGGGGAAGGCTTTCTTT; CDR3 protein: CASRISRGKAFF
clone size: few; J gene: TRBJ1-2; V gene: TRBV30; D gene: TRBD1; CDR3 DNA: TGTGCCTGGAGGCGGACAGGGTTCGGCTATGGCTACACCTTC; CDR3 protein: CAWRRTGFGYGYTF
clone size: once; J gene: TRBJ1-4; V gene: TRBV18; D gene: TRBD1; CDR3 DNA: TGTGCCAGCTCACCCCTGGGGACAGGGGGTGAAAAACTGTTTTTT; CDR3 protein: CASSPLGTGGEKLFF
clone size: NA; J gene: TRBJ1-6; V gene: TRBV6-5; D gene: TRBD1; CDR3 DNA: TGTGCCAGCACTAAGGGGGCAGATTCACCCCTCCACTTT; CDR3 protein: CASTKGADSPLHF
clone size: NA; J gene: TRBJ1-2; V gene: TRBV29-1; D gene: NA; CDR3 DNA: TGCAGCGTGGCACCCAGGGTCCCTCCTAACTATGGCTACACCTTC; CDR3 protein: CSVAPRVPPNYGYTF
clone size: NA; J gene: TRBJ1-1; V gene: TRBV6-5; D gene: TRBD1; CDR3 DNA: TGTGCCACCCAAGGACAGGGTTTGAACACTGAAGCTTTCTTT; CDR3 protein: CATQGQGLNTEAFF